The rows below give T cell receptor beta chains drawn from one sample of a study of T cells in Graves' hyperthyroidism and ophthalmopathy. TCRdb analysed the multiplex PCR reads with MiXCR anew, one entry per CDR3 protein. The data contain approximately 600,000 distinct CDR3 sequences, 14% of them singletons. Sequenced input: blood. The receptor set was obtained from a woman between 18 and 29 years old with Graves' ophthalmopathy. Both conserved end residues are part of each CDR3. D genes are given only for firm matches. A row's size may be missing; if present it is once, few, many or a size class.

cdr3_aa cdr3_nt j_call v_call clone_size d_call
CASSPSGLAKNIQYF TGTGCCAGCAGCCCCAGCGGACTAGCCAAAAACATTCAGTACTTC TRBJ2-4 TRBV12-3/TRBV12-4 many NA
CAILRRGPNYGYTF TGTGCCATCCTCCGTCGTGGGCCCAACTATGGCTACACCTTC TRBJ1-2 TRBV10-3 many NA
CASTLQGNQPQHF TGTGCCAGCACCCTACAGGGTAATCAGCCCCAGCATTTT TRBJ1-5 TRBV7-2 few NA
CASRDRGVGNTEAFF TGTGCCAGCAGGGACAGGGGGGTAGGGAACACTGAAGCTTTCTTT TRBJ1-1 TRBV6-1 many TRBD1
CAIEGSGANVLTF TGTGCCATTGAGGGCTCTGGGGCCAACGTCCTGACTTTC TRBJ2-6 TRBV6-2/TRBV6-3 NA NA
CASSSTLVRGYTF TGTGCCAGCAGTTCTACATTGGTTCGGGGCTACACCTTC TRBJ1-2 TRBV12-3/TRBV12-4 many NA
CASSLTPDLTLAKNIQYF TGTGCCAGCAGCTTGACCCCCGACTTAACCTTAGCCAAAAACATTCAGTACTTC TRBJ2-4 TRBV5-5 few NA
CSARVGGSGTWYF TGCAGTGCTAGAGTGGGAGGTTCGGGGACTTGGTACTTC TRBJ2-5 TRBV20-1 NA NA
CASSLESGNTIYF TGTGCCAGCTCGTTAGAATCTGGAAACACCATATATTTT TRBJ1-3 TRBV28 few NA
CASRAIVNSNQPQHF TGTGCCAGCAGGGCCATCGTCAATAGCAATCAGCCCCAGCATTTT TRBJ1-5 TRBV2 many NA
CASSQVSGVGVEQYF TGTGCCAGCAGCCAAGTGTCCGGGGTGGGAGTCGAGCAGTACTTC TRBJ2-7 TRBV3-1 many NA
CASSPASRWDGYTF TGTGCCAGCTCACCTGCTTCTCGTTGGGATGGCTACACCTTC TRBJ1-2 TRBV18 many NA
CATPLGHKNIQYF TGTGCCACTCCCCTGGGACACAAAAACATTCAGTACTTC TRBJ2-4 TRBV2 NA NA
CASSVAGVSNTEAFF TGTGCCAGCAGCGTCGCAGGGGTGAGTAACACTGAAGCTTTCTTT TRBJ1-1 TRBV5-6 few NA
CSARKHRDREPGANVLTF TGCAGTGCTAGAAAGCACCGGGACAGGGAGCCTGGGGCCAACGTCCTGACTTTC TRBJ2-6 TRBV20-1 NA TRBD1
CASSVEEGVGAFF TGTGCCAGCAGCGTAGAGGAGGGAGTGGGAGCTTTCTTT TRBJ1-1 TRBV11-3 many NA
CSAQAAARGNQPQHF TGCAGTGCTCAAGCGGCGGCCAGGGGCAATCAGCCCCAGCATTTT TRBJ1-5 TRBV20-1 few NA
CASSPPPWEYNSPLHF TGTGCCAGCTCACCACCCCCCTGGGAATATAATTCACCCCTCCACTTT TRBJ1-6 TRBV18 NA NA
CASSSDRWSYEQYF TGTGCCAGCAGTTCTGACAGGTGGTCCTACGAGCAGTACTTC TRBJ2-7 TRBV28 many NA
CSASSGRAADTQYF TGCAGTGCTAGTTCAGGGAGGGCGGCAGATACGCAGTATTTT TRBJ2-3 TRBV20-1 many TRBD2
CASSLRGLRVYGYTF TGTGCCAGCAGTTTAAGGGGCCTACGGGTCTATGGCTACACCTTC TRBJ1-2 TRBV28 many NA
CASSSGSTYEQYF TGTGCCAGCAGTTCAGGGAGCACCTACGAGCAGTACTTC TRBJ2-7 TRBV28 many NA
CATSPFRRPNSPLHF TGTGCCACCAGCCCCTTCCGACGGCCAAATTCACCCCTCCACTTT TRBJ1-6 TRBV6-2/TRBV6-3 NA NA
CASSFGDRFDEAFF TGTGCCAGCAGTTTCGGGGACAGGTTTGATGAAGCTTTCTTT TRBJ1-1 TRBV28 NA TRBD1
CASSFRDSGYEQYF TGTGCCAGCAGTTTTAGGGACAGCGGGTACGAGCAGTACTTC TRBJ2-7 TRBV28 many NA
CASADREGTDTQYF TGTGCCAGCGCCGACAGGGAAGGAACAGATACGCAGTATTTT TRBJ2-3 TRBV18 many TRBD1
CATRRGSSEAFF TGTGCCACCCGGCGGGGGTCCAGTGAAGCTTTCTTT TRBJ1-1 TRBV27 many NA
CSARDPRKDEKLFF TGCAGTGCTAGAGATCCCCGGAAGGATGAAAAACTGTTTTTT TRBJ1-4 TRBV20-1 NA NA
CASSPRRLARSGELFF TGTGCCAGCAGCCCCAGGAGACTAGCCAGATCCGGGGAGCTGTTTTTT TRBJ2-2 TRBV7-8 few TRBD2
CASSQGGGRTAQHF TGTGCCAGCAGCCAGGGGGGCGGGAGGACGGCCCAGCATTTT TRBJ1-5 TRBV28 many TRBD1
CASSPQEEEGYTF TGCGCCAGCAGCCCCCAGGAGGAGGAGGGCTACACCTTC TRBJ1-2 TRBV5-1 many NA
CASSYSWRGEQFF TGTGCCAGCAGTTACTCTTGGAGGGGTGAGCAGTTCTTC TRBJ2-1 TRBV6-2/TRBV6-3 NA NA
CASSLIGGLNTEAFF TGTGCCAGCAGTTTAATCGGCGGATTGAACACTGAAGCTTTCTTT TRBJ1-1 TRBV28 many NA
CASSFPQGRQFF TGTGCCAGCAGTTTCCCACAGGGGCGTCAGTTCTTC TRBJ2-1 TRBV12-3/TRBV12-4 many TRBD1
CASSPPEGGNSPLHF TGTGCCAGCTCACCACCAGAGGGCGGCAATTCACCCCTCCACTTT TRBJ1-6 TRBV18 many NA
CASSSGDREQYF TGTGCCAGCAGCTCAGGGGATCGGGAGCAGTACTTC TRBJ2-7 TRBV11-3 NA NA
CSARDIERADEQYF TGCAGTGCTAGAGACATAGAGAGGGCCGACGAGCAGTACTTC TRBJ2-7 TRBV20-1 NA NA
CSAPPRAGDYGYTF TGCAGTGCCCCTCCAAGGGCCGGGGACTATGGCTACACCTTC TRBJ1-2 TRBV20-1 many NA
CASSLSSSPNEKLFF TGTGCTAGCAGCTTAAGTTCCAGTCCTAATGAAAAACTGTTTTTT TRBJ1-4 TRBV7-7 NA NA
CASGDQRTDTQYF TGCGCCAGCGGAGACCAGAGGACAGATACGCAGTATTTT TRBJ2-3 TRBV5-1 many NA